This TCR beta chain was found in a study of blood T cell repertoires in COVID-19. Study context: Whether acute or convalescent, the COVID-19 samples came from the United States, Italy and Spain. Sources were T cells, B-cell-depleted T cells, or PBMCs; the material itself was cDNA or gDNA.

Original processing methods: Using reference gene primer amplification, nucleated cell counts were estimated. Produced via immunoSEQ multiplex PCR; TCRdb's table is partial and in-frame only. V, J and clone size reflect that table, while D and trimming were determined from the DNA. The sample lists about 120,000 clones; 82% were seen once. This CDR3 has 15 residues. The germline CDR1 and CDR2 sequences are SGHVS and FNYEAQ. V lost 5 bases, J lost 4 bases, and 8 bases stayed unmatched. V gene TRBV7-6 combines with J gene TRBJ1-2; 9 nucleotides agree with TRBD1. The specimen sequenced was peripheral blood. This clonotype was obtained from a human donor in a cohort sampled during active COVID-19. This chain's CDR3 is CASSVGGTGTYGYTF. In nucleotides, the CDR3 is TGTGCCAGCAGCGTAGGGGGGACAGGGACCTATGGCTACACCTTC.